The rows below give T cell receptor beta chains drawn from one sample of a study of shared clonotypes between healthy human individuals. Data came from immunoSEQ multiplex PCR; TCRdb stores just in-frame clones and leaves some out. Of fewer than 600,000 clones in the sample, roughly three quarters were seen once. The sample consisted of PBMCs. All receptors derive from a woman aged 40 to 50 in good health. Some clones in this sample may be carry-over from other donors' samples. The CDR3 runs from the conserved cysteine through the conserved F or W. Each record gives: clone size, V gene, J gene, D gene, CDR3 protein, CDR3 DNA. D genes are given only for firm matches. Clone size is given for some rows only: seen once, a few or many times, or a class if the clone is expanded.

.,TRBV7-2,TRBJ2-1,.,CASATQGPGAYNEQFF,TGTGCCAGCGCCACTCAAGGGCCAGGGGCCTACAATGAGCAGTTCTTC
.,TRBV30,TRBJ1-2,.,CAWKLTTAGGYTF,TGTGCCTGGAAGCTAACTACGGCTGGGGGCTACACCTTC
.,TRBV4-2,TRBJ1-1,.,CASSRTAANTEAFF,TGTGCCAGCAGCCGGACCGCGGCGAACACTGAAGCTTTCTTT
once,TRBV28,TRBJ1-4,.,CASSLFEKLFF,TGTGCCAGCAGTCTGTTTGAAAAACTGTTTTTT
.,TRBV4-1,TRBJ2-3,TRBD2,CASSQGPGLNTDTQYF,TGCGCCAGCAGCCAAGGCCCGGGACTAAACACAGATACGCAGTATTTT
.,TRBV27,TRBJ2-7,.,CASSPDEQYF,TGTGCCAGCAGTCCTGACGAGCAGTACTTC
.,TRBV7-2,TRBJ2-7,.,CASSLGTPYEQYF,TGTGCCAGCAGCCTCGGGACCCCCTACGAGCAGTACTTC
once,TRBV2,TRBJ1-4,.,CASSELGTNEKLFF,TGTGCCAGCAGTGAACTAGGGACTAATGAAAAACTGTTTTTT
few,TRBV7-2,TRBJ1-1,.,CASSPLGGKEWWNTEAFF,TGTGCCAGCAGCCCGCTGGGGGGGAAGGAGTGGTGGAACACTGAAGCTTTCTTT
few,TRBV4-3,TRBJ1-1,TRBD1,CASSQETGSNTEAFF,TGCGCCAGCAGCCAAGAGACAGGGAGTAACACTGAAGCTTTCTTT
.,TRBV30,TRBJ2-6,TRBD1,CAWSVRDRGWSGANVLTF,TGTGCCTGGAGTGTACGGGACAGGGGGTGGTCTGGGGCCAACGTCCTGACTTTC
.,TRBV5-1,TRBJ2-5,.,CASSLLGPEETQYF,TGCGCCAGCAGCTTGCTAGGACCAGAAGAGACCCAGTACTTC
.,TRBV7-8,TRBJ1-1,TRBD1,CASSLEGQGILTEAFF,TGTGCCAGCAGCTTAGAGGGACAGGGAATCCTGACTGAAGCTTTCTTT
.,TRBV18,TRBJ1-1,TRBD1,CASTLEGNRDRATEAFF,TGTGCCAGCACGTTGGAAGGGAACCGGGACAGGGCCACTGAAGCTTTCTTT
.,TRBV9,TRBJ2-7,.,CASSVTTSSYEQYF,TGTGCCAGCAGCGTAACTACGAGCTCCTACGAGCAGTACTTC
.,TRBV7-2,TRBJ1-1,.,CASSLIGTGNTEAFF,TGTGCCAGCAGCTTAATTGGGACGGGGAACACTGAAGCTTTCTTT
.,TRBV10-2,TRBJ2-7,.,CASSESTGLMTWGEQYF,TGCGCCAGCAGTGAGTCGACCGGATTGATGACCTGGGGGGAGCAGTACTTC
.,TRBV18,TRBJ2-7,.,CASSPRAAGDYEQYF,TGTGCCAGCTCACCTCGGGCCGCAGGAGACTACGAGCAGTACTTC
many,TRBV7-9,TRBJ2-7,.,CASSLGGGLEQYF,TGTGCCAGCAGCTTAGGAGGGGGGTTAGAGCAGTACTTC
.,TRBV5-1,TRBJ1-3,TRBD1,CASSAGTEGNTIYF,TGCGCCAGCAGCGCCGGGACAGAAGGAAACACCATATATTTT
.,TRBV28,TRBJ1-5,.,CASSSEVDNQPQHF,TGTGCCAGCAGTTCGGAGGTGGACAATCAGCCCCAGCATTTT
.,TRBV23-1,TRBJ1-1,TRBD1,CASSLVPSARGTNTEAFF,TGCGCCAGCAGTCTCGTACCCAGCGCCAGGGGGACGAACACTGAAGCTTTCTTT
few,TRBV11-2,TRBJ1-1,.,CASSFVNTEAFF,TGTGCCAGCAGCTTTGTGAACACTGAAGCTTTCTTT
once,TRBV27,TRBJ1-2,.,CASRTLGYGYTF,TGTGCCAGCCGGACCTTGGGCTATGGCTACACCTTC
.,TRBV5-1,TRBJ2-5,TRBD2,CASSPRPGLQETQYF,TGCGCCAGCAGCCCCCGGCCGGGACTACAAGAGACCCAGTACTTC
.,TRBV5-1,TRBJ2-2,.,CASSLGLDTGELFF,TGCGCCAGCAGCTTGGGTCTGGACACCGGGGAGCTGTTTTTT
once,TRBV29-1,TRBJ2-3,.,CSSTQGVGTDTQYF,TGCAGCTCTACCCAGGGAGTTGGAACAGATACGCAGTATTTT
once,TRBV2,TRBJ1-2,TRBD1,CASSEDRGRMHGYTF,TGTGCCAGCAGTGAGGACAGGGGGCGTATGCATGGCTACACCTTC
.,TRBV6-6,TRBJ1-1,TRBD1,CASRQGANTEAFF,TGTGCCAGCAGACAGGGGGCGAACACTGAAGCTTTCTTT
.,TRBV7-2,TRBJ2-7,TRBD2,CASSTRDYSYEQYF,TGTGCCAGCAGCACCAGGGACTACTCCTACGAGCAGTACTTC
.,TRBV18,TRBJ2-7,.,CASSPPGSYEQYF,TGTGCCAGCTCACCACCGGGCAGTTACGAGCAGTACTTC
.,TRBV7-3,TRBJ1-1,TRBD1,CASSLTGQRNTEAFF,TGTGCCAGCAGCTTAACGGGACAGCGCAACACTGAAGCTTTCTTT
.,TRBV30,TRBJ2-6,TRBD2,CAGSGSGANVLTF,TGTGCCGGGAGCGGGAGTGGGGCCAACGTCCTGACTTTC
once,TRBV7-6,TRBJ2-1,TRBD2,CASSLEGLAGSSYNEQFF,TGTGCCAGCAGCTTGGAGGGACTAGCGGGATCCAGCTACAATGAGCAGTTCTTC
.,TRBV30,TRBJ1-2,.,CAWSVWGSGFFGYTF,TGTGCCTGGAGTGTCTGGGGATCAGGGTTTTTTGGCTACACCTTC
.,TRBV27,TRBJ2-7,TRBD2,CASSPSGGPYEQYF,TGTGCCAGCAGTCCTAGCGGGGGCCCCTACGAGCAGTACTTC
.,TRBV4-1,TRBJ1-5,.,CASSQDPMAGGASPQHF,TGCGCCAGCAGCCAAGATCCCATGGCAGGTGGGGCCAGTCCCCAGCATTTT
.,TRBV18,TRBJ2-1,.,CASSPLSSSYNEQFF,TGTGCCAGCTCACCCTTGTCGAGCTCCTACAATGAGCAGTTCTTC
.,TRBV19,TRBJ2-1,.,CASSPSGREYNEQFF,TGTGCCAGTAGTCCATCCGGGCGCGAGTACAATGAGCAGTTCTTC
.,TRBV12-5,TRBJ2-5,.,CASGLFPGETQYF,TGTGCTAGTGGTTTGTTCCCGGGAGAGACCCAGTACTTC
once,TRBV7-8,TRBJ2-5,.,CASSPKVQGLETQYF,TGTGCCAGCAGCCCCAAGGTCCAGGGGTTGGAGACCCAGTACTTC
.,TRBV25-1,TRBJ1-4,.,CASSGPYTGTNEKLFF,TGTGCCAGCAGTGGCCCGTATACCGGTACTAATGAAAAACTGTTTTTT
.,TRBV6-1,TRBJ2-4,.,CASSEEGGSQQYF,TGTGCCAGCAGCGAAGAGGGGGGGAGCCAGCAGTACTTC
.,TRBV13,TRBJ2-2,.,CASSSQGYQSRNTGELFF,TGTGCCAGCAGCTCCCAGGGATACCAATCCAGGAACACCGGGGAGCTGTTTTTT
.,TRBV4-1,TRBJ2-7,TRBD2,CASSQRTSGSYEQYF,TGCGCCAGCAGCCAACGGACTAGCGGGAGTTACGAGCAGTACTTC
.,TRBV5-1,TRBJ2-4,.,CASSLNTRAKNIQYF,TGCGCCAGCAGCTTAAACACTAGGGCCAAAAACATTCAGTACTTC
.,TRBV7-9,TRBJ1-4,.,CASSSLVRTNEKLFF,TGTGCCAGCAGCTCTCTGGTGAGGACGAATGAAAAACTGTTTTTT
.,TRBV9,TRBJ2-1,TRBD1,CASSVGQGAYNEQFF,TGTGCCAGCAGCGTAGGACAGGGGGCCTACAATGAGCAGTTCTTC
once,TRBV28,TRBJ2-5,TRBD2,CASSLLAVQETQYF,TGTGCCAGCAGTTTACTAGCGGTCCAAGAGACCCAGTACTTC
once,TRBV7-9,TRBJ2-3,.,CASSLGGSAAGSTDTQYF,TGTGCCAGCAGCTTAGGTGGAAGCGCTGCGGGGAGCACAGATACGCAGTATTTT
.,TRBV7-6,TRBJ1-1,.,CASSGGGFTEAFF,TGTGCCAGCAGCGGGGGAGGGTTCACTGAAGCTTTCTTT
.,TRBV27,TRBJ2-5,.,CASSLWAGGQETQYF,TGTGCCAGCAGTTTATGGGCAGGGGGGCAAGAGACCCAGTACTTC
.,TRBV2,TRBJ1-2,.,CASNNQEVGHGYTF,TGTGCCAGCAATAACCAGGAGGTCGGACATGGCTACACCTTC